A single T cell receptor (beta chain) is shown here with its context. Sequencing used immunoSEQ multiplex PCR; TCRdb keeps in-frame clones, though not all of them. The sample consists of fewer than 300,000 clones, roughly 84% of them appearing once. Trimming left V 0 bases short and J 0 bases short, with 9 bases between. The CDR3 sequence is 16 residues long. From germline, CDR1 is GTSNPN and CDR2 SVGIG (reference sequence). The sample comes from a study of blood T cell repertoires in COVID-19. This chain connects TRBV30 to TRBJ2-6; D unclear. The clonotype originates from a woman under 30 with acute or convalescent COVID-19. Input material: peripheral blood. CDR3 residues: CAWSVMGVSGANVLTF. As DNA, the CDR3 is TGTGCCTGGAGTGTCATGGGCGTCTCTGGGGCCAACGTCCTGACTTTC.